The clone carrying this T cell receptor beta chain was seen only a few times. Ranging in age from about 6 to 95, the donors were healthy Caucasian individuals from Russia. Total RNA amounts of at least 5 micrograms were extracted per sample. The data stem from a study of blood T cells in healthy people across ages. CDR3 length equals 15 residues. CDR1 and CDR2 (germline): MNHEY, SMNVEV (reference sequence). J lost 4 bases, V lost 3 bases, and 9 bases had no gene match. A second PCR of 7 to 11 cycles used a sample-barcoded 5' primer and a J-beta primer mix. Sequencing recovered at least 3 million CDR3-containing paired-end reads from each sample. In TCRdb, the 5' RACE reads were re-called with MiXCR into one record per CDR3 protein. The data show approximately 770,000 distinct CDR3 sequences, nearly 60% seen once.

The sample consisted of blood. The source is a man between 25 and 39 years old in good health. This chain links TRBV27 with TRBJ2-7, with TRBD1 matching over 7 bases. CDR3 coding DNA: TGTGCCAGCAGTTTTATGGGACAGAACAAATACGAGCAGTACTTC. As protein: CASSFMGQNKYEQYF.